The 24 T cell receptor beta chains in this list originate from one sample, sequenced in a study of control samples from healthy donors and cancer patients. Repertoires were generated with immunoSEQ multiplex PCR, while TCRdb's copy carries only in-frame clones and drops some. The sample records over 100,000 clones, 75% to 95% being singletons. The specimen sequenced was blood. Source of these receptors: a middle-aged man in good health.

The chain links TRBV5-6 to TRBJ1-6; D gene unclear. CDR3 size: 15 residues. The germline CDR1 and CDR2 sequences are SGHDT and YYEEEE. The V gene lost 3 bases and the J gene lost 4 bases, with 11 bases spanning the gap. The DNA for the CDR3 is TGTGCCAGCAGCTACTCAGGAGGGTATAATTCACCCCTCCACTTT. Its protein is CASSYSGGYNSPLHF.

The rearrangement links TRBV19 to TRBJ2-7, with 7 bases matching TRBD2. This CDR3 contains 14 residues. CDR1 and CDR2 (germline): LNHDA, SQIVND (reference sequence). Trimming removed 3 bases from V and 7 bases from J; junction bases left unmatched: 9. The CDR3 DNA sequence: TGTGCCAGTAGTATGCAGGGAGCGGGGACGGAGCAGTACTTC. Its translation: CASSMQGAGTEQYF.

As to this clone: The same CDR3 can be traced to other DNA sequences in this sample. DNA for the CDR3: TGTGCCAGCAGCGCCCGGACAGGGGATTCACCCCTCCACTTT. Translated: CASSARTGDSPLHF. The chain carries TRBV9 and TRBJ1-6; 9 bases align to TRBD1. Trimming removed 3 bases from V and 8 bases from J; junction bases left unmatched: 3. This CDR3 has 14 amino acids. Germline V lookup: CDR1 SGDLS, CDR2 YYNGEE. The whole variable domain, filled in from reference TRBV9 and TRBJ1-6, reads DSGVTQTPKHLITATGQRVTLRCSPRSGDLSVYWYQQSLDQGLQFLIQYYNGEERAKGNILERFSAQQFPDLHSELNLSSLELGDSALYFCASSARTGDSPLHFGNGTRLTVT.

The chain uses TRBV19 and TRBJ1-2; D is unresolved. Germline assignment: CDR1 LNHDA and CDR2 SQIVND (reference sequence). There are 14 residues in the CDR3. V dropped 2 bases and J dropped 7 bases, with 14 bases sitting between them. The DNA for the CDR3 is TGTGCCAGTAGTATAACGGGCGGGGTACCTGGCTACACCTTC. Its protein is CASSITGGVPGYTF.

The rearrangement uses TRBV10-2 and TRBJ2-5; D unresolved. The V end was cut by 4 bases, the J end by 4 bases, with 10 bases between. CDR3 length: 13 amino acids. CDR1 WSHSY and CDR2 SAAADI come from the germline V gene. The CDR3 is CASSVINRETQYF. The CDR3 DNA follows: TGCGCCAGCAGTGTTATCAACCGAGAGACCCAGTACTTC.

This clone appeared a few times. V and J are TRBV4-1 and TRBJ2-7; D is ambiguous. The CDR3 totals 17 residues. Germline V gene sequence: CDR1 MGHRA, CDR2 YSYEKL. V was cut by 0 bases and J by 3 bases, with 18 bases left in between. Here the CDR3 reads CASSQDLPRHLLYEQYF. CDR3 DNA sequence: TGCGCCAGCAGCCAAGACTTACCGCGTCACTTGCTCTACGAGCAGTACTTC.

The chain recombines TRBV29-1 with TRBJ1-1; weak D call: TRBD1 (5 bases). The ends were cut back, 5 bases at V and 2 bases at J, with 15 bases in the middle. CDR3 length equals 14 residues. Germline lookup yields CDR1 SQVTM and CDR2 ANQGSEA. The CDR3 region has the DNA TGCAGCGTTAGTCTGGGGCAGCTTAACACTGAAGCTTTCTTT. It yields the protein CSVSLGQLNTEAFF.

This clone was recorded once. This rearrangement joins TRBV24-1 to TRBJ2-7, with D perhaps TRBD1 or TRBD2 (5 bases each). V lost 3 bases and J 1 base, leaving 18 bases between the germline ends. Germline V gene data show CDR1 as KGHDR and CDR2 as SFDVKD. The CDR3 extends over 17 amino acids. CDR3 residues: CATSDGPIGAHSYEQYF. The CDR3, as DNA: TGTGCCACCAGTGATGGCCCGATCGGGGCCCATTCCTACGAGCAGTACTTC.

The chain combines TRBV5-5 with TRBJ1-2, with TRBD1 as a possible D gene (6 bases). Trimming left V 0 bases short and J 8 bases short, with 23 bases between. Looked up from germline, CDR1 is SGHKS and CDR2 is YYEKEE (reference sequence). This CDR3 contains 17 residues. CDR3 protein: CASSLVVLSAQGDGYTF. The CDR3 region has the DNA TGTGCCAGCAGCTTGGTAGTCTTGTCCGCACAGGGCGACGGCTACACCTTC.

This sequence joins TRBV4-1 and TRBJ1-1; D gene unclear. V shed 0 bases and J shed 0 bases, with 5 bases lying between them. The CDR3 is made up of 14 amino acids. The germline V gene has CDR1 MGHRA and CDR2 YSYEKL. The CDR3 DNA sequence: TGCGCCAGCAGCCAAGATCGGGTGAACACTGAAGCTTTCTTT. Its translation is CASSQDRVNTEAFF.

The chain joins TRBV4-1 to TRBJ2-2, with D tentatively TRBD1 (5 bases). Trimming took 0 bases from V and 9 from J, leaving 20 bases between them. The CDR3 consists of 17 residues. Germline CDR1 is MGHRA and CDR2 is YSYEKL. The chain's CDR3 is CASSQDSLGVGFRELFF. CDR3 sequence (DNA): TGCGCCAGCAGCCAAGATTCCCTAGGGGTTGGTTTTAGGGAGCTGTTTTTT.

The chain carries TRBV11-2 and TRBJ2-7, with 10 bases fitting TRBD2. The trim removed 3 bases at V and 2 bases at J, leaving 4 bases unmatched. The CDR3 has 15 residues. In germline, CDR1 is SGHAT, CDR2 FQNNGV. The CDR3: CASSFGLAAAYEQYF. DNA for the CDR3: TGTGCCAGCAGCTTCGGACTAGCGGCGGCCTACGAGCAGTACTTC.

V is TRBV29-1 and J is TRBJ2-7; D ambiguous. Germline-derived CDR1 and CDR2 are SQVTM and ANQGSEA. The V gene lost 7 bases and the J gene lost 7 bases, with 14 bases spanning the gap. The length of the CDR3 is 11 residues. The chain's CDR3 is CSAGSDWEQYF. The CDR3 DNA reads as TGCAGCGCCGGCTCCGACTGGGAGCAGTACTTC.

The rearrangement uses TRBV5-1 and TRBJ2-1, with D possibly TRBD1 on 5 matching bases. The CDR3 loop spans 14 amino acids. V was trimmed by 4 bases and J by 2 bases, leaving 10 bases between them. Germline V lookup: CDR1 SGHRS, CDR2 YFSETQ. CDR3: CASSALRAYNEQFF. In DNA, the CDR3 is TGCGCCAGCAGCGCCCTCAGGGCCTACAATGAGCAGTTCTTC.

The chain links TRBV15 to TRBJ2-2; the D call may be TRBD1 or TRBD2 (5 bases each). The ends were cut back, 2 bases at V and 3 bases at J, with 10 bases in the middle. In germline, CDR1 is LNHNV, CDR2 YYDKDF (reference sequence). This CDR3 is 15 amino acids long. This CDR3 reads CATSRRDQHTGELFF. The DNA of the CDR3 is TGTGCCACCAGCAGACGGGACCAACACACCGGGGAGCTGTTTTTT.

This clone came up a few times. The chain combines TRBV6-4 with TRBJ1-5, with D hard to call. V gave up 4 bases and J gave up 1 base, with 11 bases separating them. The germline V gene has CDR1 MRHNA and CDR2 SNTAGT. CDR3 length: 15 amino acids. The CDR3 sequence is CASSVKLNSNQPQHF. Written as DNA, the CDR3 is TGTGCCAGCAGTGTAAAACTCAACAGCAATCAGCCCCAGCATTTT.

The chain couples TRBV12-5 to TRBJ2-7; a possible D gene is TRBD1 (5 bases). There are 14 residues in the CDR3. Trimming cost V 5 bases and J 6 bases, with 17 bases left between them. Germline-derived CDR1 and CDR2 are LGHNT and FRNRAP. CDR3 coding DNA: TGTGCTAGTGGTCCAACCCCGGTAGGGGCCGAGCAGTACTTC. This codes for CASGPTPVGAEQYF.

V gene TRBV19 combines with J gene TRBJ2-6; D gene uncertain. V lost 7 bases and J 0 bases, leaving 10 bases between the germline ends. Per germline, CDR1 LNHDA and CDR2 SQIVND (reference sequence). The CDR3 is 15 amino acids. CDR3 DNA: TGTGCCAGTACCAGGACCGGCTCTGGGGCCAACGTCCTGACTTTC. Its protein product is CASTRTGSGANVLTF. The full variable domain, with the rest looked up from reference TRBV19 and TRBJ2-6, is DGGITQSPKYLFRKEGQNVTLSCEQNLNHDAMYWYRQDPGQGLRLIYYSQIVNDFQKGDIAEGYSVSREKKESFPLTVTSAQKNPTAFYLCASTRTGSGANVLTFGAGSRLTVL.

The genes are TRBV24-1 and TRBJ1-2; D call uncertain. The CDR3 contains 13 residues. Germline V gene data show CDR1 as KGHDR and CDR2 as SFDVKD. Trimming cost V 8 bases and J 6 bases, with 15 bases left between them. The CDR3 is CATTDGVGNGYTF. The CDR3 DNA follows: TGTGCCACCACCGATGGAGTGGGGAATGGCTACACCTTC.

V and J are TRBV3-1 (or the pseudogene TRBV3-2) and TRBJ1-2, with D unresolved. The CDR3 covers 12 residues. The V end was cut by 0 bases, the J end by 8 bases, with 7 bases between. CDR1 and CDR2 (germline): LGHDT, YNNKEL (reference sequence). The CDR3 nucleotides read TGTGCCAGCAGCCAAGATCAAAGGGGCTACACCTTC. Its translation: CASSQDQRGYTF.

The chain couples TRBV4-1 to TRBJ1-2; TRBD1 is a possible D gene (6 bases). CDR3 size: 15 residues. V gave up 0 bases and J gave up 11 bases, with 19 bases separating them. Looked up from germline, CDR1 is MGHRA and CDR2 is YSYEKL. Here the CDR3 reads CASSQDTGTRRGYTF. CDR3 DNA: TGCGCCAGCAGCCAAGATACGGGGACAAGGCGAGGGTACACCTTC.

The J gene is TRBJ2-7, the V gene TRBV5-1, with D unresolved. Trimming left V 7 bases short and J 3 bases short, with 11 bases between. Germline CDR1 is SGHRS and CDR2 is YFSETQ. The CDR3 has 12 amino acids. CDR3 loop: CASSPDLYEQYF. CDR3 sequence (DNA): TGCGCCAGCTCCCCAGATCTCTACGAGCAGTACTTC.

The chain couples TRBV10-3 to TRBJ2-5; D gene uncertain. Germline V gene sequence: CDR1 ENHRY, CDR2 SYGVKD. V was trimmed by 4 bases and J by 5 bases, leaving 5 bases between them. This CDR3 spans 11 amino acids. DNA for the CDR3: TGTGCCATCAGTGTTGGGGAGACCCAGTACTTC. Protein product: CAISVGETQYF.

V gene TRBV6-5 combines with J gene TRBJ2-2; 7 positions match TRBD2. This CDR3 region has 14 residues. V lost 11 bases and J lost 1; bases outside the gene matches: 7. Germline V lookup: CDR1 MNHEY, CDR2 SVGAGI. The CDR3 bases are TGTGCCTCAACGGGAGGAAGGAACACCGGGGAGCTGTTTTTT. It codes for CASTGGRNTGELFF.